One and the same sample provided the 5 T cell receptor beta chains below, sequenced in a study of T-cell reconstitution after alpha-beta-depleted transplantation in children. Molecular barcoding with unique molecular identifiers was used for the TCRbeta library. TCRdb processed the PCR reads anew with MiXCR; each CDR3 protein has one entry. The sample holds 440,000 or so distinct CDR3 sequences, 43% seen once. The starting material was PBMCs, obtained before TCRalphabeta/CD19-depleted stem cell transplant. These receptors originate from a girl aged 2 to 9 with aplastic anemia, due to receive a stem cell transplant.

V gene TRBV10-3 combines with J gene TRBJ2-7; 9 bases fit TRBD2. The length of the CDR3 is 14 residues. Germline assignment: CDR1 ENHRY and CDR2 SYGVKD. V shed 6 bases and J 3 bases; nucleotides not matched to a gene: 6. CDR3: CAIRRGLADYEQYF. The CDR3 DNA reads as TGTGCCATCAGGAGGGGACTAGCAGACTACGAGCAGTACTTC.

This rearrangement joins TRBV2 to TRBJ2-7; the D is unclear. The length of the CDR3 is 14 residues. The germline gives CDR1 SNHLY, CDR2 FYNNEI. The V and J ends lost 4 bases and 6 bases respectively, with 16 bases between them. The CDR3 bases are TGTGCCAGCAGTGCTTACATAGTGGTATCCGAGCAGTACTTC. This gives the protein CASSAYIVVSEQYF. The full variable domain, in which reference TRBV2 and TRBJ2-7 provide the parts outside the CDR3, is EPEVTQTPSHQVTQMGQEVILRCVPISNHLYFYWYRQILGQKVEFLVSFYNNEISEKSEIFDDQFSVERPDGSNFTLKIRSTKLEDSAMYFCASSAYIVVSEQYFGPGTRLTVT.

This clonotype was recorded a few times. The chain couples TRBV25-1 to TRBJ1-2; weak D call: TRBD1 (5 bases). The V end lost 6 bases, the J end lost 5 bases, and 13 bases lay between the germline ends. CDR1 is MGHDK, CDR2 SYGVNS, per germline. This CDR3 has 13 residues. In DNA, the CDR3 is TGTGCCAGCAGCCTGGGGCCGTCGTATGGCTACACCTTC. This gives the protein CASSLGPSYGYTF.

This clonotype was counted many times. V and J are TRBV9 and TRBJ2-1; 8 bases agree with TRBD2. There are 16 residues in the CDR3. V trimming: 2 bases; J trimming: 0 bases; junction bases outside the gene matches: 4. The germline V gene has CDR1 SGDLS and CDR2 YYNGEE. The CDR3 region has the DNA TGTGCCAGCAGCGTGTTAGCGGGAACCTCCTACAATGAGCAGTTCTTC. The encoded protein is CASSVLAGTSYNEQFF.

As DNA, the CDR3 is TGTGCCACCAGCCGGGGGGATCCATCCTACAATGAGCAGTTCTTC. It is translated as CATSRGDPSYNEQFF. The rearrangement joins TRBV15 to TRBJ2-1, with TRBD2 identical over 7 bases. The J segment lost 1 base and the V segment lost 5 bases, leaving 5 bases of the junction unmatched. The CDR3 has 15 amino acids. Germline V CDR1 and CDR2: LNHNV, YYDKDF (reference sequence).